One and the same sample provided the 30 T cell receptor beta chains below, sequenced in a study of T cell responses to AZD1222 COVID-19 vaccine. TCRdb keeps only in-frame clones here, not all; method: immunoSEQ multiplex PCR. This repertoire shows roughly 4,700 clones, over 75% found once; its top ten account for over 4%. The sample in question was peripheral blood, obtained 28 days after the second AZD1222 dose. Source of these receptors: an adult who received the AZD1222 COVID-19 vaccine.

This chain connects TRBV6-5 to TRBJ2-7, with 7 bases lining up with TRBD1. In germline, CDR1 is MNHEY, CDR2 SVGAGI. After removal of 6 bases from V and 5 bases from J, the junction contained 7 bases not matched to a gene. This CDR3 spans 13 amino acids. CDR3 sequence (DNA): TGTGCCAGCAGGGGGACAGTGGTCCACGAGCAGTACTTC. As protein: CASRGTVVHEQYF.

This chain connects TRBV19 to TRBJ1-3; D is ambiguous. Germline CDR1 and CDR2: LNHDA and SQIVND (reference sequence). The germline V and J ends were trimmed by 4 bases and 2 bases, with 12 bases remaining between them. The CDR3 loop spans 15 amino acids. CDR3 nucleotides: TGTGCCAGTAGTACCCGACAAGGGCCTGGAAACACCATATATTTT. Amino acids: CASSTRQGPGNTIYF. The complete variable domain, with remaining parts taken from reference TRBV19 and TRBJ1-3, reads DGGITQSPKYLFRKEGQNVTLSCEQNLNHDAMYWYRQDPGQGLRLIYYSQIVNDFQKGDIAEGYSVSREKKESFPLTVTSAQKNPTAFYLCASSTRQGPGNTIYFGEGSWLTVV.

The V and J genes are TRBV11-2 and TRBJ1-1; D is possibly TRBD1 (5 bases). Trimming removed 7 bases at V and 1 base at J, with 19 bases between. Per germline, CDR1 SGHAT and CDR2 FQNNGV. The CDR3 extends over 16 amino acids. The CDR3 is CASTRNSGTGNTEAFF. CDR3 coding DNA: TGTGCCAGCACGCGAAACTCCGGGACGGGGAACACTGAAGCTTTCTTT.

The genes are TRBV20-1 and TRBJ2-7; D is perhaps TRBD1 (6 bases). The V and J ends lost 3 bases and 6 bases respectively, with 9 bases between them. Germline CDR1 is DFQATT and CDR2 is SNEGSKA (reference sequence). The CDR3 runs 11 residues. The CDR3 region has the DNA TGCAGTGCTAGTCAGGGGATCGAGCAGTACTTC. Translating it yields CSASQGIEQYF.

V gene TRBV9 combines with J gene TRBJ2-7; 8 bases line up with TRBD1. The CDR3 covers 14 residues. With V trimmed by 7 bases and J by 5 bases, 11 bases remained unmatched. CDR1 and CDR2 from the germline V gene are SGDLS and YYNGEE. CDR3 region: CASGLHGQGDEQYF. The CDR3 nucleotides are TGTGCCAGCGGCCTCCATGGACAGGGAGACGAGCAGTACTTC.

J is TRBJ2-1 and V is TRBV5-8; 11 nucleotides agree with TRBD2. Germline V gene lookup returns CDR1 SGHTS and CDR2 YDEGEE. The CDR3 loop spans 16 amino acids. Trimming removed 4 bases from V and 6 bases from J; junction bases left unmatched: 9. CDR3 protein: CASSTYPSGRTNEQFF. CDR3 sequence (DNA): TGTGCCAGCAGCACCTACCCTAGCGGGAGGACCAATGAGCAGTTCTTC.

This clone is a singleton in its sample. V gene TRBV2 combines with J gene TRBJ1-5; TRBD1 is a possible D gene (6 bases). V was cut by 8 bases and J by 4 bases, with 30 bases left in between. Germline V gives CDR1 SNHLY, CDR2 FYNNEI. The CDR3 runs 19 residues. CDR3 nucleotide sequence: TGTGCCAGCGAAGACTCGACAGGAGCCTCGGGATCAAGGAATCAGCCCCAGCATTTT. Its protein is CASEDSTGASGSRNQPQHF.

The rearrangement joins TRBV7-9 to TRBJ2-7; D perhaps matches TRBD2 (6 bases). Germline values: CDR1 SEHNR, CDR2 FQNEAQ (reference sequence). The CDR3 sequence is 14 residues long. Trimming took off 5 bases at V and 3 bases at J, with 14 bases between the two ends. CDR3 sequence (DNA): TGTGCCAGCAGCATCGACGGGGGAGGCTACGAGCAGTACTTC. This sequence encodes CASSIDGGGYEQYF.

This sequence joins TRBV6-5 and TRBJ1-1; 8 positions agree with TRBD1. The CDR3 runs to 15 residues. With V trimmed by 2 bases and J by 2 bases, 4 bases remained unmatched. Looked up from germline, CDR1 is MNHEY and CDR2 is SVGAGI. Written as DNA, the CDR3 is TGTGCCAGCAGTTACGAAGCAGGGGGCAACACTGAAGCTTTCTTT. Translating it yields CASSYEAGGNTEAFF.

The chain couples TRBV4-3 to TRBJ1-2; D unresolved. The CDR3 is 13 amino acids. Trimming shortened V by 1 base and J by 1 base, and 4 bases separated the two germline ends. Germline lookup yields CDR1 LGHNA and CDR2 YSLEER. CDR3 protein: CASSQGINYGYTF. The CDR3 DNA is TGCGCCAGCAGCCAAGGCATTAACTATGGCTACACCTTC.

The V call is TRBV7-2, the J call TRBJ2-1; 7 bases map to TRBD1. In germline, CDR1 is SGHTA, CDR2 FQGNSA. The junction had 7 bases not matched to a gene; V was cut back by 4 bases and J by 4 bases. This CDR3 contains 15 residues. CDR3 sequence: CASSSPRTGYNEQFF. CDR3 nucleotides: TGTGCCAGCAGCTCCCCCCGGACAGGTTACAATGAGCAGTTCTTC.

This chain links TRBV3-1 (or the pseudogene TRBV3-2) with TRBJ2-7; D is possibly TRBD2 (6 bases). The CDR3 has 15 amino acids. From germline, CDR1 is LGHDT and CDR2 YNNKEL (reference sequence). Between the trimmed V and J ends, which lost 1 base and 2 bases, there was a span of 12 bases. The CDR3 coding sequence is TGTGCCAGCAGCCAAGGACTAGGACCGACCTACGAGCAGTACTTC. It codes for CASSQGLGPTYEQYF.

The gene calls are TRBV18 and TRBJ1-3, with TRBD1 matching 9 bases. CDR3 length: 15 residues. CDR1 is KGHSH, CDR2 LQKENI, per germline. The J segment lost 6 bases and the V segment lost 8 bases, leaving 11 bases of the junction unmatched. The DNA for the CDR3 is TGTGCCAGCCAACCATACAGGGGGCTGACAAACACCATATATTTT. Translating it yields CASQPYRGLTNTIYF.

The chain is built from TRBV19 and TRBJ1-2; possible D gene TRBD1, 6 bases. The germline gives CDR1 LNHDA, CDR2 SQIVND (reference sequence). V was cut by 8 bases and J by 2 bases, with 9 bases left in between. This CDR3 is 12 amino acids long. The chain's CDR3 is CASSDRNYGYTF. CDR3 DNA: TGTGCCAGTTCCGACAGGAACTATGGCTACACCTTC.

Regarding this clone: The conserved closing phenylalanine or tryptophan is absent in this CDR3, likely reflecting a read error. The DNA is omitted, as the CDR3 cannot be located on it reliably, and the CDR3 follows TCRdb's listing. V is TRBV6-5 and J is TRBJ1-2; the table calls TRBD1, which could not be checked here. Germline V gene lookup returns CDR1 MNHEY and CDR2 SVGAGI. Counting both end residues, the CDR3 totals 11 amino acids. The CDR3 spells CASMGGQGANY.

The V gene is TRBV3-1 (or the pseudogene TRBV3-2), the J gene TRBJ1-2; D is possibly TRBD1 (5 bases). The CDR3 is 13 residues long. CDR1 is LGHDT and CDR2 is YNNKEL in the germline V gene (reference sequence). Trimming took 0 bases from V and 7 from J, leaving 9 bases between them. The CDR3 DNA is TGTGCCAGCAGCCAAGAAGGGGCGGGTGGCTACACCTTC. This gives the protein CASSQEGAGGYTF.

Written as DNA, the CDR3 is TGTGCCAGCAGCCCCGGGCCGGGGCTCTACGAGCAGTACTTC. The encoded protein is CASSPGPGLYEQYF. The chain has TRBV7-2 and TRBJ2-7; the D gene could be TRBD1 or TRBD2 (5 bases each). V was cut by 5 bases and J by 3 bases, with 14 bases left in between. The V gene's germline CDR1 is SGHTA and CDR2 FQGNSA. CDR3 size: 14 residues.

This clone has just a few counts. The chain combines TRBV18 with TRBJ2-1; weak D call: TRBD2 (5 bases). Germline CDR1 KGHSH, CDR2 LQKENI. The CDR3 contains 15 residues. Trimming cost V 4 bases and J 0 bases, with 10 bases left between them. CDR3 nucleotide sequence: TGTGCCAGCTCACGTGTCGGGGACTCCTACAATGAGCAGTTCTTC. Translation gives CASSRVGDSYNEQFF.

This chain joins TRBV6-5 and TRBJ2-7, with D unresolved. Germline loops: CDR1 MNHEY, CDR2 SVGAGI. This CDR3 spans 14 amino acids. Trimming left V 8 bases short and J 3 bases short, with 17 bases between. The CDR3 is CASLTIDGYYEQYF. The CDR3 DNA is TGTGCCAGCCTTACCATAGATGGATACTACGAGCAGTACTTC.

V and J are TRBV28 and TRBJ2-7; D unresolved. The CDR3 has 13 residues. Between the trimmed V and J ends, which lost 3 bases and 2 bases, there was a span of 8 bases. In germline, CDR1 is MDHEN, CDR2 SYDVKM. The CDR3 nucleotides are TGTGCCAGCAGTTTGCCTTCCGCCTACGAGCAGTACTTC. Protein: CASSLPSAYEQYF.

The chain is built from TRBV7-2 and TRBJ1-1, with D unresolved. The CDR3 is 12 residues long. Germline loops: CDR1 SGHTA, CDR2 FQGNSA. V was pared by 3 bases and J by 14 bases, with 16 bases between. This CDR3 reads CASSFPGESIFF. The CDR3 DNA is TGTGCCAGCAGCTTCCCCGGGGAATCTATCTTCTTT.

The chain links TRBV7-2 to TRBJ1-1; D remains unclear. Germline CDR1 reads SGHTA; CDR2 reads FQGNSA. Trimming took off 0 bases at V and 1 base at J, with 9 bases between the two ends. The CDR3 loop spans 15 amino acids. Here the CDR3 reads CASSLALGGNTEAFF. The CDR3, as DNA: TGTGCCAGCAGCTTAGCTCTTGGCGGGAACACTGAAGCTTTCTTT.

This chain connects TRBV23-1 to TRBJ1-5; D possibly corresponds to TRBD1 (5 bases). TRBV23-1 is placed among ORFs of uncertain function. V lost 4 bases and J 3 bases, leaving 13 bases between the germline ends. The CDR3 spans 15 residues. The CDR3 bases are TGCGCCAGCAGTCCGGGGGGAAAGGACAATCAGCCCCAGCATTTT. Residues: CASSPGGKDNQPQHF.

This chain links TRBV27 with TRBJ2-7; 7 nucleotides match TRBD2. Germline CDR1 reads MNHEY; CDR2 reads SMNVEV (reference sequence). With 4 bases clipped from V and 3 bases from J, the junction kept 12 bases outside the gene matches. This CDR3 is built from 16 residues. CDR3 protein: CASSSPARTRGYEQYF. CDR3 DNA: TGTGCCAGCAGTTCCCCCGCCCGGACTAGGGGCTACGAGCAGTACTTC.

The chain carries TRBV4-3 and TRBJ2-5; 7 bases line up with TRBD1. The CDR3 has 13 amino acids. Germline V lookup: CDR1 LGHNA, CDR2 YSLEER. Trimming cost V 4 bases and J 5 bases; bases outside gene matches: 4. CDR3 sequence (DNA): TGCGCCAGCAGCCTCGACAGGGTGGAGACCCAGTACTTC. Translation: CASSLDRVETQYF.

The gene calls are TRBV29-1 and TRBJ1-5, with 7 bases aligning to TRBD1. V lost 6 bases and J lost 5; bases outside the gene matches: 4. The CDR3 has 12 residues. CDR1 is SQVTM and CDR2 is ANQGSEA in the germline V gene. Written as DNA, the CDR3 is TGCAGCGTGGCCCAGGGGGATCAGCCCCAGCATTTT. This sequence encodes CSVAQGDQPQHF.

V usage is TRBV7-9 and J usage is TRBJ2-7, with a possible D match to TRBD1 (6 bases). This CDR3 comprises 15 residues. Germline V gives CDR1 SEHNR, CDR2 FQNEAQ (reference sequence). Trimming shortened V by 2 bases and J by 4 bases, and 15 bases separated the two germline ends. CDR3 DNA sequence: TGTGCCAGCAGCTTACGTCAAGGGGGTGGGTACGAGCAGTACTTC. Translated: CASSLRQGGGYEQYF.

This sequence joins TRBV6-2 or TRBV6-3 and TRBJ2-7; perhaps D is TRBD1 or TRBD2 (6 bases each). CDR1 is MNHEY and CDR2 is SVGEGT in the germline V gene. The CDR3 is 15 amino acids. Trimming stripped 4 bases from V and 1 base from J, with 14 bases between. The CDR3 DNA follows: TGTGCCAGCAGTTCCTTGGGGGGCGAATCCTACGAGCAGTACTTC. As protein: CASSSLGGESYEQYF.

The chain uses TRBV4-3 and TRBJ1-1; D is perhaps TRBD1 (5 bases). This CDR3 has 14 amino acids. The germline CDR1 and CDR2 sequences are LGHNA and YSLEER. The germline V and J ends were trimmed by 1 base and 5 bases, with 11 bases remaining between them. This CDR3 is CASSQVGSGTEAFF. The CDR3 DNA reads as TGCGCCAGCAGCCAAGTTGGGTCAGGGACTGAAGCTTTCTTT.

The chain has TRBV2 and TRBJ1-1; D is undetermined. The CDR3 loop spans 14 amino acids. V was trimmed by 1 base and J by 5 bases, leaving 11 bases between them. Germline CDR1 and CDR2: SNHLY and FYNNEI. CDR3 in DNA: TGTGCCAGCAGTGAAGAGGGAGAAGGTACTGAAGCTTTCTTT. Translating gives CASSEEGEGTEAFF.